Presented here are 31 T cell receptor beta chains from one specimen sequenced in a study of blood T cell repertoires in COVID-19. The repertoire was sequenced with immunoSEQ multiplex PCR; TCRdb's copy has only in-frame clones and lacks some. The table lists about 250,000 clones, about 85% of them singletons. Sequencing was carried out using peripheral blood. Receptors were obtained from a man between 18 and 29 years old with active or convalescent COVID-19.

In nucleotides, the CDR3 is TGTGCCAGCAGCCCCATAGGAGGTAACACTGAAGCTTTCTTT. Amino acids: CASSPIGGNTEAFF. The genes are TRBV7-2 and TRBJ1-1; unclear D gene. Trimming stripped 5 bases from V and 2 bases from J, with 12 bases between. From germline, CDR1 is SGHTA and CDR2 FQGNSA. This CDR3 has 14 amino acids.

This chain uses TRBV7-6 with TRBJ2-1; D may be TRBD1 (5 bases). The V and J ends lost 5 bases and 8 bases respectively, with 25 bases between them. The length of the CDR3 is 17 residues. The germline V gene has CDR1 SGHVS and CDR2 FNYEAQ. The CDR3 here is CASSDQSLGPPFDEQFF. In DNA, the CDR3 is TGTGCCAGCAGCGATCAAAGTTTGGGGCCACCGTTCGATGAGCAGTTCTTC.

In this sample, this clone turned up a few times. V gene TRBV5-6 combines with J gene TRBJ2-5; maybe TRBD2 (6 bases). The CDR3 has 17 amino acids. CDR1 and CDR2 from the germline V gene are SGHDT and YYEEEE. The V and J ends lost 4 bases and 3 bases respectively, with 22 bases between them. This chain's CDR3 is CASSDQGSGGRKETQYF. DNA for the CDR3: TGTGCCAGCAGCGATCAGGGATCTGGTGGGAGGAAAGAGACCCAGTACTTC.

Remarks on this clone: Other DNA sequences in the same sample also yield this CDR3. The rearrangement joins TRBV7-9 to TRBJ1-1; D unclear. The CDR3 has 13 residues. V was trimmed by 3 bases and J by 3 bases, leaving 8 bases between them. CDR1 and CDR2 from the germline V gene are SEHNR and FQNEAQ (reference sequence). CDR3 in amino acids: CASSLEGDTEAFF. Here the CDR3 DNA reads TGTGCCAGCAGCTTGGAGGGAGACACTGAAGCTTTCTTT.

CDR3 region: CASSPGDRATNEKLFF. The CDR3 region has the DNA TGTGCCAGCTCACCTGGAGACAGGGCAACTAATGAAAAACTGTTTTTT. This chain joins TRBV18 and TRBJ1-4, with 7 bases that match TRBD1. Per the germline V gene, CDR1 is KGHSH and CDR2 is LQKENI. This CDR3 is 16 amino acids long. J was trimmed by 0 bases and V by 3 bases; bases with no gene match: 4.

CDR3 DNA: TGTGCCAGCATTCCTAGTGGAGATAGCACCGGGGAGCTGTTTTTT. This codes for CASIPSGDSTGELFF. The V call is TRBV7-2, the J call TRBJ2-2; unclear D gene. CDR3 length: 15 amino acids. Germline V gene sequence: CDR1 SGHTA, CDR2 FQGNSA. Trimming removed 7 bases from V and 4 bases from J, with 16 bases in between.

The rearrangement uses TRBV13 and TRBJ2-5; 8 bases agree with TRBD2. Germline trimming cut 4 bases from V and 5 bases from J; bases unmatched to any gene: 6. The CDR3 is 14 residues long. The germline CDR1 and CDR2 sequences are PRHDT and FYEKMQ (reference sequence). The CDR3 sequence is CASSSAAGVETQYF. The CDR3, as DNA: TGTGCCAGCAGCTCCGCAGCGGGGGTGGAGACCCAGTACTTC.

J is TRBJ2-3 and V is TRBV7-2; tentatively, D is TRBD2 (6 bases). V gave up 1 base and J gave up 7 bases, with 15 bases separating them. Germline V gene data show CDR1 as SGHTA and CDR2 as FQGNSA. The CDR3 length is 15 residues. The chain's CDR3 is CASSLGLADVNTQYF. The CDR3 nucleotides are TGTGCCAGCAGCTTAGGATTAGCGGACGTAAATACGCAGTATTTT.

The chain carries TRBV18 and TRBJ1-1; 8 bases map to TRBD1. The CDR3 spans 16 residues. Germline values: CDR1 KGHSH, CDR2 LQKENI. J lost 1 base, V lost 2 bases, and 6 bases had no gene match. CDR3 loop: CASSPIGTGPNTEAFF. The CDR3 DNA follows: TGTGCCAGCTCACCAATTGGGACAGGACCGAACACTGAAGCTTTCTTT.

The V and J genes are TRBV14 and TRBJ2-7; the D gene is possibly TRBD1 (5 bases). The CDR3 spans 15 residues. V was clipped by 4 bases and J by 3 bases, with 16 bases between them. Germline-derived CDR1 and CDR2 are SGHDN and FVKESK. Here the CDR3 reads CASSPFTGASYEQYF. The CDR3 DNA follows: TGTGCCAGCAGCCCCTTCACAGGAGCTAGCTACGAGCAGTACTTC.

V and J are TRBV6-5 and TRBJ2-7; 7 bases match TRBD2. The germline V gene has CDR1 MNHEY and CDR2 SVGAGI. V was clipped by 6 bases and J by 5 bases; unmatched bases: 10. The CDR3 loop spans 14 amino acids. This chain's CDR3 is CASSPASGNDEQYF. In DNA form, the CDR3 reads TGTGCCAGCAGCCCGGCCAGCGGGAATGACGAGCAGTACTTC.

This clone has just a few counts. The chain uses TRBV19 and TRBJ2-7; 8 bases map to TRBD1. Germline V gives CDR1 LNHDA, CDR2 SQIVND (reference sequence). The CDR3 sequence is 15 residues long. Trimming cost V 6 bases and J 2 bases; bases outside gene matches: 9. The chain's CDR3 is CASSPAGTGPYEQYF. CDR3 coding DNA: TGTGCCAGTAGCCCTGCCGGGACAGGCCCCTACGAGCAGTACTTC.

This chain uses TRBV6-5 with TRBJ1-2; unclear D gene. Looked up from germline, CDR1 is MNHEY and CDR2 is SVGAGI. Trimming removed 11 bases from V and 2 bases from J, with 18 bases in between. The CDR3 has 14 amino acids. CDR3 protein: CAGPQLGSNYGYTF. The CDR3 DNA reads TGTGCCGGCCCTCAACTAGGGTCCAACTATGGCTACACCTTC.

Note on this clone: Other DNA variants within this sample encode the same CDR3. This chain joins TRBV6-6 and TRBJ1-4; no reliable D call. The germline V gene encodes CDR1 MNHNY and CDR2 SVGAGI (reference sequence). Trimming removed 6 bases from V and 5 bases from J, with 19 bases in between. The length of the CDR3 is 16 residues. The DNA of the CDR3 is TGTGCCAGCAGGCACCCCGGGAGGAACCTCAATGAAAAACTGTTTTTT. It codes for CASRHPGRNLNEKLFF.

V usage is TRBV11-2 and J usage is TRBJ1-1, with a tentative D call TRBD1 (5 bases). The CDR3 is made up of 14 amino acids. In germline, CDR1 is SGHAT, CDR2 FQNNGV. V was shortened by 1 base and J by 1 base, with 7 bases between the two germline ends. CDR3 DNA sequence: TGTGCCAGCAGCTTAGCGGGGGAGAACACTGAAGCTTTCTTT. This translates into CASSLAGENTEAFF. Looking up the rest from reference TRBV11-2 and TRBJ1-1 gives the full variable domain: EAGVAQSPRYKIIEKRQSVAFWCNPISGHATLYWYQQILGQGPKLLIQFQNNGVVDDSQLPKDRFSAERLKGVDSTLKIQPAKLEDSAVYLCASSLAGENTEAFFGQGTRLTVV.

The gene calls are TRBV27 and TRBJ2-3; D gene uncertain. Trimming removed 2 bases from V and 0 bases from J, with 6 bases in between. The CDR3 is made up of 14 amino acids. Germline CDR1 is MNHEY and CDR2 is SMNVEV (reference sequence). The CDR3 reads CASSLMSSTDTQYF. The CDR3 DNA is TGTGCCAGCAGTTTAATGAGCAGCACAGATACGCAGTATTTT.

The chain joins TRBV13 to TRBJ2-5; D may be TRBD2 (6 bases). Trimming cost V 5 bases and J 7 bases, with 14 bases left between them. The CDR3 covers 13 residues. Germline assignment: CDR1 PRHDT and CDR2 FYEKMQ (reference sequence). CDR3 loop: CASSNRLEGTQYF. The CDR3 DNA follows: TGTGCCAGCAGCAATCGACTGGAGGGGACCCAGTACTTC. Full variable domain (missing parts from reference TRBV13 and TRBJ2-5): AAGVIQSPRHLIKEKRETATLKCYPIPRHDTVYWYQQGPGQDPQFLISFYEKMQSDKGSIPDRFSAQQFSDYHSELNMSSLELGDSALYFCASSNRLEGTQYFGPGTRLLVL.

V gene TRBV7-9 combines with J gene TRBJ1-2; TRBD1 matches at 10 bases. Germline V gives CDR1 SEHNR, CDR2 FQNEAQ (reference sequence). The CDR3 sequence is 15 residues long. V lost 5 bases and J lost 4; bases outside the gene matches: 7. The CDR3 loop is CASSLGQGGGYGYTF. CDR3 DNA: TGTGCCAGCAGCCTCGGACAGGGGGGTGGCTATGGCTACACCTTC. Full variable domain (missing parts from reference TRBV7-9 and TRBJ1-2): DTGVSQNPRHKITKRGQNVTFRCDPISEHNRLYWYRQTLGQGPEFLTYFQNEAQLEKSRLLSDRFSAERPKGSFSTLEIQRTEQGDSAMYLCASSLGQGGGYGYTFGSGTRLTVV.

The V call is TRBV5-1, the J call TRBJ1-2, with D tentatively TRBD1 (6 bases). V lost 3 bases to trimming and J lost 3 bases, with 9 bases between them. CDR3 length equals 13 residues. Germline V gives CDR1 SGHRS, CDR2 YFSETQ. CDR3: CASSSWTDYGYTF. In nucleotides, the CDR3 is TGCGCCAGCAGCTCCTGGACAGACTATGGCTACACCTTC. Full variable domain (rest looked up from reference TRBV5-1 and TRBJ1-2): KAGVTQTPRYLIKTRGQQVTLSCSPISGHRSVSWYQQTPGQGLQFLFEYFSETQRNKGNFPGRFSGRQFSNSRSEMNVSTLELGDSALYLCASSSWTDYGYTFGSGTRLTVV.

The gene calls are TRBV27 and TRBJ2-3; D is perhaps TRBD2 (7 bases). V was trimmed by 0 bases and J by 0 bases, leaving 13 bases between them. Looked up from germline, CDR1 is MNHEY and CDR2 is SMNVEV (reference sequence). This CDR3 spans 17 amino acids. For the CDR3, the DNA is TGTGCCAGCAGTTTATCGGGGCGGGGGCTTAGCACAGATACGCAGTATTTT. Its protein is CASSLSGRGLSTDTQYF.

The CDR3 bases are TGTGCCAGCAGCCTCAGACTAGCGGGAGTAGGGGAGACCCAGTACTTC. As protein: CASSLRLAGVGETQYF. The rearrangement links TRBV7-2 to TRBJ2-5; 12 bases line up with TRBD2. The germline gives CDR1 SGHTA, CDR2 FQGNSA. With 5 bases clipped from V and 5 bases from J, the junction kept 9 bases outside the gene matches. This CDR3 is built from 16 residues.

The chain links TRBV7-2 to TRBJ2-3; weak D call: TRBD2 (5 bases). This CDR3 has 15 amino acids. Germline V lookup: CDR1 SGHTA, CDR2 FQGNSA. The V and J ends lost 3 bases and 2 bases respectively, with 12 bases between them. The CDR3 here is CASSFQRGLTDTQYF. In nucleotides, the CDR3 is TGTGCCAGCAGCTTCCAACGGGGTCTCACAGATACGCAGTATTTT.

The V call is TRBV6-5, the J call TRBJ2-7; 9 bases agree with TRBD1. V trimming: 7 bases; J trimming: 0 bases; junction bases outside the gene matches: 7. CDR3 length: 15 amino acids. Germline V gene data show CDR1 as MNHEY and CDR2 as SVGAGI. The CDR3 nucleotides read TGTGCCAGCAAACTACAGGGGGCAAGCTCCTACGAGCAGTACTTC. Translation gives CASKLQGASSYEQYF.

The chain has TRBV7-2 and TRBJ1-2; no reliable D call. CDR1 SGHTA and CDR2 FQGNSA come from the germline V gene. The CDR3 consists of 15 residues. The ends were cut back, 0 bases at V and 3 bases at J, with 11 bases in the middle. The CDR3 sequence is CASSLAFSPYYGYTF. CDR3 bases: TGTGCCAGCAGCTTAGCGTTCAGTCCCTACTATGGCTACACCTTC.

The V gene is TRBV12-3 or TRBV12-4, the J gene TRBJ1-2, with TRBD1 as a possible D gene (5 bases). This CDR3 spans 12 amino acids. V lost 5 bases to trimming and J lost 4 bases, with 8 bases between them. The CDR3 reads CASSRDSYGYTF. CDR3 coding DNA: TGTGCCAGCAGTCGAGACAGCTATGGCTACACCTTC.

This clone was seen many times. This chain uses TRBV6-2 or TRBV6-3 with TRBJ2-2; 13 bases line up with TRBD2. Trimming removed 8 bases from V and 8 bases from J; junction bases left unmatched: 8. The CDR3 consists of 15 residues. The germline gives CDR1 MNHEY, CDR2 SVGEGT. As DNA, the CDR3 is TGTGCCAGCCGTTCCGGACTAGCGGGAGTGGGGGAGCTGTTTTTT. Its protein product is CASRSGLAGVGELFF.

Written as DNA, the CDR3 is TGTGCCAGCAGCTTAACCCCAGAAGGCGGCGATGGCTACACCTTC. Protein sequence: CASSLTPEGGDGYTF. The gene calls are TRBV7-3 and TRBJ1-2; D is unresolved. The CDR3 is 15 amino acids. The germline V and J ends were trimmed by 0 bases and 6 bases, with 14 bases remaining between them. CDR1 SGHTA and CDR2 FQGTGA come from the germline V gene.

Comments on this clone: Additional DNA sequences in this sample encode the identical CDR3. The V gene is TRBV7-9, the J gene TRBJ1-1, with D possibly matching TRBD1 (5 bases). The germline V and J ends were trimmed by 1 base and 1 base, with 7 bases remaining between them. Germline V CDR1 and CDR2: SEHNR, FQNEAQ (reference sequence). The CDR3 spans 14 residues. DNA of the CDR3: TGTGCCAGCAGCTTAGGCCAGGGGAACACTGAAGCTTTCTTT. Translation: CASSLGQGNTEAFF.

The chain has TRBV7-2 and TRBJ1-1, with D unresolved. V lost 1 base, J lost 6 bases, and 15 bases lay in between. The CDR3 is 15 residues long. Germline lookup yields CDR1 SGHTA and CDR2 FQGNSA. This chain's CDR3 is CASSLEGFGRSEAFF. In DNA, the CDR3 is TGTGCCAGCAGCTTAGAGGGATTCGGGAGGTCTGAAGCTTTCTTT. Looking up the rest from reference TRBV7-2 and TRBJ1-1 gives the full variable domain: GAGVSQSPSNKVTEKGKDVELRCDPISGHTALYWYRQSLGQGLEFLIYFQGNSAPDKSGLPSDRFSAERTGGSVSTLTIQRTQQEDSAVYLCASSLEGFGRSEAFFGQGTRLTVV.

J is TRBJ2-7 and V is TRBV2; 7 bases agree with TRBD2. The junction had 5 bases not matched to a gene; V was cut back by 5 bases and J by 7 bases. Germline loops: CDR1 SNHLY, CDR2 FYNNEI. The CDR3 spans 12 residues. The CDR3 DNA reads as TGTGCCAGCAGTAGGCGGGGAGGGGAGCAGTACTTC. Amino acids: CASSRRGGEQYF.

The chain has TRBV6-5 and TRBJ1-4; tentatively, D is TRBD1 (5 bases). CDR3 length: 14 residues. The V gene's germline CDR1 is MNHEY and CDR2 SVGAGI. The ends were cut back, 6 bases at V and 7 bases at J, with 15 bases in the middle. CDR3 DNA sequence: TGTGCCAGCAGCCCACGGGGGGTGGGTGAAAAACTGTTTTTT. This translates into CASSPRGVGEKLFF.